Each of the 30 T cell receptor beta chains below was sequenced from the same sample in a study of blood T cells in healthy people across ages. A second PCR, run for about 7 to 12 cycles, used a sample-barcoded 5' primer plus a J-beta primer mix. TCRdb analysed the 5' RACE reads with MiXCR anew, one entry per CDR3 protein. Among hundreds of thousands of distinct CDR3 sequences listed, 24% were seen once. This sample also appeared in a second study, on T cells of mothers and their children.

The sample comprised blood. Receptor source: a boy younger than 18 in good health.

The rearrangement uses TRBV21-1 and TRBJ2-1; the D call TRBD1 from the table was never checked on the DNA. TRBV21-1 is tagged as a pseudogene. The CDR3 has 13 amino acids. CDR3 sequence reads: CASSTRVYNEQFF. The CDR3 coding sequence is TGTGCCAGCAGTACCAGGGTGTATAATGAGCAGTTCTTC.

This clonotype was seen a few times. The rearrangement uses TRBV11-1 and TRBJ2-1; 8 positions agree with TRBD2. V shed 7 bases and J 4 bases; nucleotides not matched to a gene: 15. Germline CDR1 reads SGHAT; CDR2 reads FQDESV (reference sequence). This CDR3 region has 17 residues. CDR3 nucleotide sequence: TGTGCCAGCACCGCAGGGGAGGTAGCGGGAAGATACAATGAGCAGTTCTTC. Amino acid sequence: CASTAGEVAGRYNEQFF.

The chain joins TRBV6-5 to TRBJ2-7; a weak D match, TRBD2 (7 bases). The V and J ends lost 0 bases and 4 bases respectively, with 13 bases between them. Germline CDR1 is MNHEY and CDR2 is SVGAGI. The CDR3 spans 15 residues. CDR3 sequence (DNA): TGTGCCAGCAGTTACTCACCCAGGGGAGGGTACGAGCAGTACTTC. Translating gives CASSYSPRGGYEQYF.

This rearrangement joins TRBV10-3 to TRBJ2-1; D gene uncertain. Germline CDR1 ENHRY, CDR2 SYGVKD. This CDR3 is built from 15 residues. Trimming removed 2 bases at V and 1 base at J, with 9 bases between. The CDR3 region has the DNA TGTGCCATCAGTGAGCACGCGGAATCCTACAATGAGCAGTTCTTC. Amino acid sequence: CAISEHAESYNEQFF.

V usage is TRBV27 and J usage is TRBJ2-5; 7 bases are shared with TRBD1. The J call may be faulty, since TRBJ2-7 better matches the DNA end. This CDR3 region has 16 residues. Germline CDR1 is MNHEY and CDR2 is SMNVEV (reference sequence). As DNA, the CDR3 is TGTGCCAGCAGTCTAACAGAACAGGGGTCGCGCTACGAGCAGTACTTC. Translating it yields CASSLTEQGSRYEQYF.

A few counts support this clonotype. The genes are TRBV11-3 and TRBJ2-2, with D uncertain. The CDR3 runs 16 residues. Germline values: CDR1 SGHNT, CDR2 YENEEA. Between the trimmed V and J ends, which lost 2 bases and 6 bases, there was a span of 16 bases. CDR3 loop: CASSLMFVTDPGELFF. The CDR3, as DNA: TGTGCCAGCAGCTTAATGTTCGTTACGGACCCCGGGGAGCTGTTTTTT.

The chain is built from TRBV24-1 and TRBJ2-7, with 9 bases aligning to TRBD1. V dropped 5 bases and J dropped 1; count of bases not matched to a gene: 5. CDR3 length: 15 amino acids. Germline-derived CDR1 and CDR2 are KGHDR and SFDVKD. The CDR3 DNA reads TGTGCCACCAGTGCCCCCGACAGGGGGTCCTACGAGCAGTACTTC. Translated: CATSAPDRGSYEQYF.

This clonotype was recorded a few times. This sequence joins TRBV5-1 and TRBJ2-5, with 7 bases lining up with TRBD1. The assigned J gene may be wrong: the sequence end matches TRBJ2-7 better. Germline values: CDR1 SGHRS, CDR2 YFSETQ. The CDR3 runs 14 residues. CDR3 amino acids: CASTRTGTNYEQYF. The DNA of the CDR3 is TGCGCCAGCACCCGGACAGGTACCAACTACGAGCAGTACTTC.

The genes are TRBV5-1 and TRBJ1-5; D remains ambiguous. Per the germline V gene, CDR1 is SGHRS and CDR2 is YFSETQ. The ends were cut back, 0 bases at V and 0 bases at J, with 10 bases in the middle. This CDR3 has 16 residues. Here the CDR3 DNA reads TGCGCCAGCAGCTTGGGGGCAGGTGATAGCAATCAGCCCCAGCATTTT. Its protein product is CASSLGAGDSNQPQHF.

J is TRBJ2-5 and V is TRBV12-3 or TRBV12-4; 8 nucleotides match TRBD1. The CDR3 covers 14 residues. V was clipped by 6 bases and J by 5 bases; unmatched bases: 8. CDR3 sequence: CASSRSGGLETQYF. CDR3 in DNA: TGTGCCAGCAGCCGATCAGGGGGCTTGGAGACCCAGTACTTC.

This clonotype was picked up a small number of times. In this CDR3 the conserved last residue, phenylalanine or tryptophan, is missing, so a read error is likely. Because the CDR3's place on the DNA is in doubt, the DNA is left out and the CDR3 is given as listed by TCRdb. V is TRBV7-8 and J is TRBJ2-5; the table's TRBD2 call for D was not verified on the DNA. Inclusive of both ends, the CDR3 amounts to 13 amino acids. From germline, CDR1 is SGHVS and CDR2 FQNEAQ. CDR3 region: CASSPISGGMNII.

The chain combines TRBV12-5 with TRBJ2-1; D gene unclear. The DNA end is more similar to TRBJ2-7, so the J call may be wrong. CDR1 and CDR2 (germline): LGHNT, FRNRAP. The CDR3 contains 13 residues. CDR3 nucleotides: TGTGCTAGTGGTTTGGGGACCATCTACGAGCAGTACTTC. Protein: CASGLGTIYEQYF.

This clonotype was picked up many times. The rearrangement uses TRBV24-1 and TRBJ2-5, with TRBD2 matching 7 bases. The trim removed 3 bases at V and 4 bases at J, leaving 13 bases unmatched. The CDR3 totals 17 residues. Looked up from germline, CDR1 is KGHDR and CDR2 is SFDVKD. In nucleotides, the CDR3 is TGTGCCACCAGTGATCTAAGCGGGGCCCATCCGCCAGAGACCCAGTACTTC. It yields the protein CATSDLSGAHPPETQYF.

The sample holds a few counts of this clonotype. The chain carries TRBV6-1 and TRBJ2-5; D gene uncertain. The last part of the DNA fits TRBJ2-1 better; the J call may be wrong. This CDR3 contains 11 residues. CDR1 and CDR2 from the germline V gene are MNHNS and SASEGT. CDR3 nucleotide sequence: TGTGCCAGCAGTGAACCGGCAGAGCAGTTCTTC. The encoded protein is CASSEPAEQFF.

In regard to this clonotype: Its ends do not fully match the called genes, so a read error is possible. The chain carries TRBV7-2 and TRBJ2-7, with 12 bases that match TRBD2. This CDR3 spans 19 amino acids. The V gene's germline CDR1 is SGHTA and CDR2 FQGNSA. CDR3 bases: TGTGCCAGCAGCTGGACGGGGGCTAGCGGGAGGGTTGGGTTTTACGGGCAGTACTTC. This codes for CASSWTGASGRVGFYGQYF.

This clonotype was counted between two and nine times. The chain employs TRBV20-1 and TRBJ2-7; D might be TRBD1 or TRBD2, each matching 6 bases. The CDR3 has 15 amino acids. V lost 4 bases, J lost 4 bases, and 20 bases lay in between. Germline-derived CDR1 and CDR2 are DFQATT and SNEGSKA (reference sequence). CDR3 nucleotides: TGCAGTGCTAACCCGACTAGGGGGGCATCATACGAGCAGTACTTC. Its translation is CSANPTRGASYEQYF.

As to this clonotype: Germline is not matched at one junction end, which may reflect a read error. V and J are TRBV3-1 and TRBJ2-5, with D unclear. The end of the DNA is better explained by TRBJ2-7, so the J call may be wrong. Germline assignment: CDR1 LGHDT and CDR2 YNNKEL (reference sequence). The CDR3 extends over 15 amino acids. CDR3 sequence reads: CVSSQDKVSSYEQYF. In nucleotides, the CDR3 is TGTGTCAGCAGCCAAGACAAGGTATCCTCCTACGAGCAGTACTTC.

The V call is TRBV6-5, the J call TRBJ2-4; 8 positions match TRBD1. V was pared by 4 bases and J by 5 bases, with 4 bases of the junction left unmatched. This CDR3 spans 14 amino acids. Germline V gives CDR1 MNHEY, CDR2 SVGAGI. The CDR3 loop reads CASSWQGAQNIQYF. DNA for the CDR3: TGTGCCAGCAGTTGGCAGGGGGCTCAAAACATTCAGTACTTC.

The V and J genes are TRBV19 and TRBJ2-5; unclear D gene. The J call may be mistaken, given a closer DNA end match to TRBJ2-7. The V gene's germline CDR1 is LNHDA and CDR2 SQIVND (reference sequence). The CDR3 totals 13 residues. The CDR3 spells CASSSGWSYEQYF. The CDR3 DNA reads as TGTGCCAGTAGCTCAGGCTGGTCCTACGAGCAGTACTTC.

The chain recombines TRBV19 with TRBJ2-6; D not resolved. Germline V CDR1 and CDR2: LNHDA, SQIVND (reference sequence). This CDR3 spans 14 amino acids. V lost 1 base, J lost 3 bases, and 4 bases lay in between. In nucleotides, the CDR3 is TGTGCCAGTAGTATAGTAGGTGGGGCCAACGTCCTGACTTTC. This sequence encodes CASSIVGGANVLTF.

The genes are TRBV20-1 and TRBJ2-3, with a weak D call TRBD2 (5 bases). From germline, CDR1 is DFQATT and CDR2 SNEGSKA (reference sequence). This CDR3 is built from 13 residues. V was pared by 2 bases and J by 3 bases, with 9 bases between. The CDR3 here is CSARLRGTDTQYF. CDR3 DNA: TGCAGTGCTAGACTAAGAGGGACAGATACGCAGTATTTT.

The J gene is TRBJ1-5, the V gene TRBV20-1; TRBD1 is a possible D gene (6 bases). The V and J ends lost 6 bases and 3 bases respectively, with 15 bases between them. CDR1 and CDR2 (germline): DFQATT, SNEGSKA (reference sequence). The CDR3 runs to 14 residues. The CDR3 DNA sequence: TGCAGTGCCTCCACAGGGTTCGTCAATCAGCCCCAGCATTTT. It encodes CSASTGFVNQPQHF.

This clonotype was observed a few times. This chain connects TRBV20-1 to TRBJ2-5; D is possibly TRBD2 (6 bases). There are 13 residues in the CDR3. Trimming cost V 3 bases and J 3 bases, with 11 bases left between them. Germline V gene sequence: CDR1 DFQATT, CDR2 SNEGSKA (reference sequence). DNA of the CDR3: TGCAGTGCTAGCGTTAGCGGTAAAGAGACCCAGTACTTC. Amino acid sequence: CSASVSGKETQYF.

The chain employs TRBV29-1 and TRBJ1-1; perhaps TRBD1 as D (6 bases). Germline CDR1 and CDR2: SQVTM and ANQGSEA. V dropped 7 bases and J dropped 4 bases, with 13 bases sitting between them. There are 12 residues in the CDR3. The CDR3 loop is CSGGHSGTEAFF. The CDR3 region has the DNA TGCAGCGGGGGACATTCGGGCACTGAAGCTTTCTTT.

This clonotype was detected ten times or more. V is TRBV4-2 and J is TRBJ1-1; the D gene is possibly TRBD1 (5 bases). Trimming pared 0 bases from V and 5 bases from J, leaving 13 bases between. The germline V gene encodes CDR1 LGHNA and CDR2 YNFKEQ. This CDR3 comprises 15 residues. CDR3 in DNA: TGTGCCAGCAGCCAAGATGGTGGGGCCGCGACTGAAGCTTTCTTT. Translated, it gives CASSQDGGAATEAFF.

This clonotype appeared a few times. One junction end does not reproduce the germline sequence, and a read error may be involved. V is TRBV7-7 and J is TRBJ2-7, with TRBD2 identical over 7 bases. Germline values: CDR1 SSHAT, CDR2 FNYEAQ (reference sequence). The CDR3 consists of 15 residues. The CDR3 nucleotides are TGTGCTAGCAGCTTAGAACCTAGCGGTTCCTACGAGCAGTACTTC. Translating it yields CASSLEPSGSYEQYF. Full variable domain (missing parts from reference TRBV7-7 and TRBJ2-7): GAGVSQSPRYKVTKRGQDVTLRCDPISSHATLYWYQQALGQGPEFLTYFNYEAQPDKSGLPSDRFSAERPEGSISTLTIQRTEQRDSAMYRCASSLEPSGSYEQYFGPGTRLTVT.

V gene TRBV7-3 combines with J gene TRBJ2-6, with 8 bases matching TRBD1. After removal of 6 bases from V and 0 bases from J, the junction contained 4 bases not matched to a gene. Germline V gene lookup returns CDR1 SGHTA and CDR2 FQGTGA. This CDR3 region has 16 residues. In DNA, the CDR3 is TGTGCCAGCAGTGGACAGGGAATCTCTGGGGCCAACGTCCTGACTTTC. Protein product: CASSGQGISGANVLTF.

This clonotype has a handful of counts. V gene TRBV20-1 combines with J gene TRBJ2-1; D not resolved. The J call is uncertain, as TRBJ2-5 better fits the DNA end. CDR3 length equals 12 residues. CDR1 is DFQATT and CDR2 is SNEGSKA in the germline V gene (reference sequence). The CDR3 reads CSARGMQETQYF. CDR3 nucleotide sequence: TGCAGTGCTAGAGGCATGCAGGAGACCCAGTACTTC.

In this sample, this clonotype turned up a few times. The chain recombines TRBV20-1 with TRBJ2-5; 14 positions agree with TRBD2. The J call may be in error: the DNA end matches TRBJ2-7 better. The CDR3 has 16 residues. Germline CDR1 DFQATT, CDR2 SNEGSKA (reference sequence). The CDR3 loop is CSAQGLAGVGSYEQYF. The CDR3 DNA reads as TGCAGTGCTCAGGGACTAGCGGGAGTCGGCAGCTACGAGCAGTACTTC.

This clonotype was seen more than once but under ten times. The chain links TRBV28 to TRBJ1-4, with 11 bases lining up with TRBD1. This CDR3 is built from 18 residues. V was pared by 1 base and J by 7 bases, with 11 bases of the junction left unmatched. The germline V gene has CDR1 MDHEN and CDR2 SYDVKM. The CDR3 protein is CASSLLYRAGTGGEKLFF. The DNA of the CDR3 is TGTGCCAGCAGTTTATTATATAGGGCCGGGACAGGGGGTGAAAAACTGTTTTTT.